This entry lists 10 T cell receptor beta chains sequenced from one sample in a study of blood T cell repertoires in COVID-19. The data were produced by immunoSEQ multiplex PCR, yet TCRdb's version contains in-frame clones alone and is incomplete. The sample carries 200,000 to 250,000 clones, around 85% recorded once. Sequencing was performed on peripheral blood. Receptor source: a woman aged 70-85 years with COVID-19, enrolled during active disease.

This rearrangement joins TRBV5-8 to TRBJ1-2; TRBD1 aligns across 8 bases. Germline V gene data show CDR1 as SGHTS and CDR2 as YDEGEE. CDR3 length: 15 residues. V trimming: 4 bases; J trimming: 0 bases; junction bases outside the gene matches: 5. CDR3 in DNA: TGTGCCAGCAGCGAGGGGACAGGCCCTAACTATGGCTACACCTTC. Amino acids: CASSEGTGPNYGYTF. The variable domain in full, completed from reference TRBV5-8 and TRBJ1-2, reads EAGVTQSPTHLIKTRGQQATLRCSPISGHTSVYWYQQALGLGLQFLLWYDEGEERNRGNFPPRFSGRQFPNYSSELNVNALELEDSALYLCASSEGTGPNYGYTFGSGTRLTVV.

The chain uses TRBV12-3 or TRBV12-4 and TRBJ1-2; D may be TRBD1 (5 bases). CDR3 length: 13 residues. Deletions cut 3 bases from V and 8 bases from J, with 13 bases between. The CDR3 sequence is CASSFGRAEGYTF. The CDR3 DNA reads TGTGCCAGCAGTTTCGGCAGGGCGGAGGGCTACACCTTC.

The V and J genes are TRBV10-3 and TRBJ2-1; D perhaps matches TRBD1 (6 bases). V lost 1 base to trimming and J lost 12 bases, with 10 bases between them. Germline V gene data show CDR1 as ENHRY and CDR2 as SYGVKD. The CDR3 length is 12 residues. CDR3 DNA sequence: TGTGCCATCAGTGAGTTACAGGGTGGGCAGTTCTTC. Translated: CAISELQGGQFF.

This clone has just one count. The CDR3 region has the DNA TGCGCCAGCAGCCAAGGTTTAGCGGGAGCCTACAATGAGCAGTTCTTC. This codes for CASSQGLAGAYNEQFF. The rearrangement joins TRBV4-3 to TRBJ2-1; 9 bases are a match to TRBD2. The CDR3 totals 16 residues. The germline V gene encodes CDR1 LGHNA and CDR2 YSLEER. The J segment lost 2 bases and the V segment lost 1 base, leaving 3 bases of the junction unmatched.

The rearrangement joins TRBV5-4 to TRBJ2-1; 7 bases map to TRBD2. From germline, CDR1 is SGHNT and CDR2 YYREEE (reference sequence). With V trimmed by 0 bases and J by 3 bases, 3 bases remained unmatched. CDR3 length equals 15 residues. The CDR3 reads CASSLGSSGYNEQFF. The CDR3 DNA follows: TGTGCCAGCAGCTTGGGTTCTAGCGGCTACAATGAGCAGTTCTTC.

As regards this clone: This sample includes further DNA sequences coding for the same CDR3. V usage is TRBV9 and J usage is TRBJ2-2; a possible D gene is TRBD2 (5 bases). CDR3 size: 13 residues. V was shortened by 3 bases and J by 5 bases, with 8 bases between the two germline ends. Germline V gene lookup returns CDR1 SGDLS and CDR2 YYNGEE. The CDR3: CASSAGGTGELFF. DNA for the CDR3: TGTGCCAGCAGCGCCGGAGGTACCGGGGAGCTGTTTTTT.

The chain has TRBV2 and TRBJ2-2; D is perhaps TRBD1 (6 bases). The CDR3 is 16 residues long. V shed 2 bases and J shed 4 bases, with 14 bases lying between them. The germline gives CDR1 SNHLY, CDR2 FYNNEI. The CDR3 loop reads CASSELLGAGTGELFF. The CDR3 DNA reads TGTGCCAGCAGTGAACTTCTGGGGGCGGGCACCGGGGAGCTGTTTTTT. The full variable domain, its missing parts supplied by reference TRBV2 and TRBJ2-2, is EPEVTQTPSHQVTQMGQEVILRCVPISNHLYFYWYRQILGQKVEFLVSFYNNEISEKSEIFDDQFSVERPDGSNFTLKIRSTKLEDSAMYFCASSELLGAGTGELFFGEGSRLTVL.

The chain couples TRBV28 to TRBJ1-3; no reliable D call. V shed 2 bases and J shed 0 bases, with 8 bases lying between them. Germline-derived CDR1 and CDR2 are MDHEN and SYDVKM. The CDR3 has 15 amino acids. The CDR3, as DNA: TGTGCCAGCAGTTTAGTAGCAATCTCTGGAAACACCATATATTTT. This gives the protein CASSLVAISGNTIYF.

This clone was counted a few times. The CDR3 reads CASSFKLARREQYF. For the CDR3, the DNA is TGTGCCAGCAGTTTTAAACTAGCCCGGAGAGAGCAGTACTTC. The chain uses TRBV27 and TRBJ2-7; a possible D gene is TRBD2 (6 bases). Germline CDR1 and CDR2: MNHEY and SMNVEV (reference sequence). The CDR3 runs 14 residues. The V end was cut by 3 bases, the J end by 7 bases, with 16 bases between.

V and J are TRBV6-2 or TRBV6-3 and TRBJ2-5, with 10 bases matching TRBD2. The germline gives CDR1 MNHEY, CDR2 SVGEGT. The CDR3 has 17 residues. V shed 2 bases and J 1 base; nucleotides not matched to a gene: 7. The CDR3 loop is CASSYTLAGGLQETQYF. DNA of the CDR3: TGTGCCAGCAGTTACACCTTAGCGGGAGGCCTCCAAGAGACCCAGTACTTC.